This T cell receptor beta chain was documented in a study of shared clonotypes between healthy human individuals. CDR1 is MNHEY, CDR2 SMNVEV, per germline (reference sequence). The CDR3 has 14 amino acids. V was pared by 5 bases and J by 4 bases, with 11 bases between. Study-level points and caveats: Rarefaction revealed incomplete sorted-subset sequencing despite large depth.

With respect to this clone: Its antigen is not identified.

CD8 cells regarded as naive lacked CD45RO, were positively chosen for CCR7, and omitted terminally differentiated effector memory CD45RA+ cells. The table came from immunoSEQ multiplex PCR; TCRdb's copy has only in-frame clones and leaves some out. This sample has approximately 2,000,000 clones; about 93% occur once, and the top ten carry around 1.7%. The chain recombines TRBV27 with TRBJ1-4; D gene ambiguous. The sequenced sample consisted of naive CD8+ T cells from PBMCs. The receptor comes from a man younger than 35 in good health. Some clones in this sample may be carry-over from other donors' samples. CDR3: CASSNMDGNEKLFF. Here the CDR3 DNA reads TGTGCCAGCAGTAACATGGACGGTAATGAAAAACTGTTTTTT.